This T cell receptor (beta chain) was retrieved from a study of blood T cell repertoires in COVID-19. As for the study in general: The analysed material was cDNA or gDNA that came from T cells, B-cell-depleted T cells, or PBMCs.

CDR3 length: 14 residues. The germline CDR1 and CDR2 sequences are MNHEY and SVGAGI. V was pared by 7 bases and J by 2 bases, with 15 bases between. Seattle cases were enrolled at active infection and followed longitudinally. Under the authors' procedure: Reference gene primer amplification gave nucleated cell count estimates. Method: immunoSEQ multiplex PCR; TCRdb's copy keeps in-frame clones and lacks some. V, J and clone size derive from that table, while D and trimming were established from the DNA sequence. The sample shows 150,000 to 200,000 clones, around nine tenths of them seen only once. J is TRBJ2-7 and V is TRBV6-5; possible D gene TRBD1, 5 bases. The receptor comes from a woman between 70 and 85 years old with COVID-19, enrolled during active disease. Material for sequencing was peripheral blood. The CDR3: CASKRDRQTYEQYF. The CDR3 DNA follows: TGTGCCAGCAAAAGAGACAGACAGACCTACGAGCAGTACTTC.